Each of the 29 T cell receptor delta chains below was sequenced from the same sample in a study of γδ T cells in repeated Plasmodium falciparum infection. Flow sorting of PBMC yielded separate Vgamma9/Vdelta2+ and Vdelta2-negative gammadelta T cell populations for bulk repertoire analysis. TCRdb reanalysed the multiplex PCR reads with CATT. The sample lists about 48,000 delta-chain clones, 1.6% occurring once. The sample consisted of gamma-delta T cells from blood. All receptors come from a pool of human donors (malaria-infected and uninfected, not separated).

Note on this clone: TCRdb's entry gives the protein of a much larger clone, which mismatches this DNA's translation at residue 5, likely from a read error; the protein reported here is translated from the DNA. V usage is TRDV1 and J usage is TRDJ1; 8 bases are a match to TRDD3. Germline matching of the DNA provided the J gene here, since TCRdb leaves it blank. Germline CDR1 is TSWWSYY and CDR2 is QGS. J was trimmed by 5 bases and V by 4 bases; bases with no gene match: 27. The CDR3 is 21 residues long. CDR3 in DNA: TGTGCTCTTGGGGGACTAGTCTCGGGAAAGCCCTGGGGGAGGTTATGGGATAAACTCATCTTT. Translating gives CALGGLVSGKPWGRLWDKLIF.

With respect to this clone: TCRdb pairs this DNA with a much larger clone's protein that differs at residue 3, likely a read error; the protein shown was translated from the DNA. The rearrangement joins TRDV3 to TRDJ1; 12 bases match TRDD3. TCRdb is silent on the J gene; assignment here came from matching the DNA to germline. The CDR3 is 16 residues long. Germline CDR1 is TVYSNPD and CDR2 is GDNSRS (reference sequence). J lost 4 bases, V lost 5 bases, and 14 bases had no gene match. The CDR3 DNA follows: TGTGCCCTTGGTTACCGGTCTGGGGGATACGTCGATAAACTCATCTTT. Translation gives CALGYRSGGYVDKLIF.

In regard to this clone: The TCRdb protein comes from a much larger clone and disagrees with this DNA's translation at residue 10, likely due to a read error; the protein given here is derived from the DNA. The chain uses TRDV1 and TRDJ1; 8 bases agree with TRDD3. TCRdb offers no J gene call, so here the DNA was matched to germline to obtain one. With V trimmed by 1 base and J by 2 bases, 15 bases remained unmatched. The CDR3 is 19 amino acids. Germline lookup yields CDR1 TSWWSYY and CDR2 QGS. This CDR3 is CALGEPAFPLYWGTDKLIF. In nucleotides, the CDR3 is TGTGCTCTTGGGGAACCAGCCTTCCCACTTTACTGGGGGACCGATAAACTCATCTTT.

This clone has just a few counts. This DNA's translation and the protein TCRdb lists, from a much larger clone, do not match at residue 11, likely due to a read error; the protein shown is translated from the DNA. In DNA, the CDR3 is TGTGCCTGTGACAAACCACTGGGGGCTTACATCGATAAACTCATCTTT. This translates into CACDKPLGAYIDKLIF. J is TRDJ1 and V is TRDV2; 8 bases fit TRDD3. The J gene, absent from TCRdb, was called here by matching the DNA to germline. J was trimmed by 4 bases and V by 2 bases; bases with no gene match: 11. Germline CDR1 is GEAIGNYY and CDR2 is EKD. The CDR3 loop spans 16 amino acids.

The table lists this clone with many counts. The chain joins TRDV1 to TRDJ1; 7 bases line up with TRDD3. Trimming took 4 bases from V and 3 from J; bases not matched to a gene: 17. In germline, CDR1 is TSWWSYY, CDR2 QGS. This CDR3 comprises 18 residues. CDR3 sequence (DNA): TGTGCTCTTGGGGCCCCGATTTGGGGGGGGGGATTGGCCGATAAACTCATCTTT. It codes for CALGAPIWGGGLADKLIF.

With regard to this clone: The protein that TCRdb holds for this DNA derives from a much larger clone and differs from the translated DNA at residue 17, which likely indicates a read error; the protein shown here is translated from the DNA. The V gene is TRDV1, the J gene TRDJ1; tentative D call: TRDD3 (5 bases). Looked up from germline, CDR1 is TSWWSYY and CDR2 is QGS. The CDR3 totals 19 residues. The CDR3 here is CALGEGRQATKGESDKPIF. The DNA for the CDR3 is TGTGCTCTTGGGGAAGGACGACAAGCGACGAAAGGGGAGTCCGATAAACCCATCTTT.

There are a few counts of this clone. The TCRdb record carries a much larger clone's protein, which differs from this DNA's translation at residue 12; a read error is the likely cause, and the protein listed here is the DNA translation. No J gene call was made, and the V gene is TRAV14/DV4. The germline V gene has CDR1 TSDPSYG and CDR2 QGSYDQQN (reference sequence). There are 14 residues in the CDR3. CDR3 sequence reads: CAMRELHYTDKPIF. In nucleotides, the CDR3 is TGTGCAATGAGAGAGCTCCATTACACCGATAAACCCATCTTT.

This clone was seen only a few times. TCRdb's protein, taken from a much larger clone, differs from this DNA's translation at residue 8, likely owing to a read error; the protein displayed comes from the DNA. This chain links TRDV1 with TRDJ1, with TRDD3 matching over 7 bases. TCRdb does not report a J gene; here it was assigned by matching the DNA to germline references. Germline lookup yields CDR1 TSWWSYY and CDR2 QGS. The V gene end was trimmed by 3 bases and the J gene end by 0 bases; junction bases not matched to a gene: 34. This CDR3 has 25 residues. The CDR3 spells CALGDPAHTHTGVLKPGGHTDKLIF. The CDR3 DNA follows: TGTGCTCTTGGGGACCCAGCCCACACCCATACTGGGGTCTTAAAGCCTGGTGGTCACACCGATAAACTCATCTTT.

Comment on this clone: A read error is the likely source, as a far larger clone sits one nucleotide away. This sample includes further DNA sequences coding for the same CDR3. This CDR3 reads CALGETSYLPQEGGLIF. The CDR3 region has the DNA TGTGCTCTTGGGGAGACCTCCTACCTCCCGCAAGAAGGTGGACTCATCTTT. V is TRDV1 and J is TRDJ1, with D possibly being TRDD2 (6 bases). As TCRdb names no J gene, one was assigned here on the basis of a DNA match to germline. V was cut by 3 bases and J by 10 bases, with 27 bases left in between. This CDR3 has 17 amino acids. CDR1 is TSWWSYY and CDR2 is QGS in the germline V gene.

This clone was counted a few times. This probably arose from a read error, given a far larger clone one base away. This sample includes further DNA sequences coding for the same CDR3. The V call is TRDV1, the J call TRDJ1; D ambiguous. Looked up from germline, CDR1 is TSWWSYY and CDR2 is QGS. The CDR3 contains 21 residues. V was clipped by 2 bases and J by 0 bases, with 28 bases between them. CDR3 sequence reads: CALGEGLSPSSIPLYTDKLIF. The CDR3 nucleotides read TGTGCTCTTGGGGAAGGCCTATCCCCATCGAGTATCCCGCTGTACACCGATAAACTCATCTTT.

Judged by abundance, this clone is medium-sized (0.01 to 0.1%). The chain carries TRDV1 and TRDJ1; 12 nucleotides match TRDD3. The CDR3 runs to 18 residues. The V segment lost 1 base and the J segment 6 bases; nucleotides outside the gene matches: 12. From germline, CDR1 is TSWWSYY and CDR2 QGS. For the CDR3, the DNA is TGTGCTCTTGGGGAACAATCTTCAAGACTGGGGGATACAAATAAACTCATCTTT. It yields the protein CALGEQSSRLGDTNKLIF.

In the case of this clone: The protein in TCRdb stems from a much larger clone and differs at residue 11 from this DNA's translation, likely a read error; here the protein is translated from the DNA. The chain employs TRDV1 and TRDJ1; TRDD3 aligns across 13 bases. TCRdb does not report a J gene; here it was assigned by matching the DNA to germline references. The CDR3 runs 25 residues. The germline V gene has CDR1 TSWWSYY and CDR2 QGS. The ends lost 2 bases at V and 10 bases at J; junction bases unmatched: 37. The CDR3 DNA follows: TGTGCTCTTGGGGAAATTTCGGCTCCCTCTTGGGCCCCGTACTGGGGGATACGGGTTACAATAGGACTCATCTTT. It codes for CALGEISAPSWAPYWGIRVTIGLIF.

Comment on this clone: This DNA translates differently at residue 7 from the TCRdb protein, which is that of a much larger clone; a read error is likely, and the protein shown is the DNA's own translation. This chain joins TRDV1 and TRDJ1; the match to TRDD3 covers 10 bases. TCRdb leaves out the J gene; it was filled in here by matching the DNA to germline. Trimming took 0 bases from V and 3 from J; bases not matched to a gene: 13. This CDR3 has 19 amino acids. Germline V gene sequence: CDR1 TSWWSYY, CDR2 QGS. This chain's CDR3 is CALGELPQPWGIKADKLIF. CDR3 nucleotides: TGTGCTCTTGGGGAACTCCCACAGCCCTGGGGGATAAAGGCCGATAAACTCATCTTT.

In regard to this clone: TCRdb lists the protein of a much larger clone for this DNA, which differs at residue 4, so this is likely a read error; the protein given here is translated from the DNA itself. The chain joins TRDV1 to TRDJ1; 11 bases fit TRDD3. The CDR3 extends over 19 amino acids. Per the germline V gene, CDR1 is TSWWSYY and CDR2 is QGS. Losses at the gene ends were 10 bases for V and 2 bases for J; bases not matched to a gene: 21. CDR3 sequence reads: CAPQLYWGIGRGSTDKLIF. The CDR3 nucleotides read TGTGCTCCCCAGCTGTACTGGGGGATAGGGCGAGGTTCTACCGATAAACTCATCTTT.

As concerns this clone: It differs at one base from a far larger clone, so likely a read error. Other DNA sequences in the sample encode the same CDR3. The CDR3 here is CALGGPYRTLHSLLLGDISFGYTDKLIF. As DNA, the CDR3 is TGTGCTCTTGGGGGCCCCTACAGGACCCTACACTCCTTATTACTGGGGGATATTTCTTTTGGCTACACCGATAAACTCATCTTT. The chain links TRDV1 to TRDJ1, with 11 bases matching TRDD3. TCRdb offers no J gene call, so here the DNA was matched to germline to obtain one. Germline values: CDR1 TSWWSYY, CDR2 QGS. CDR3 length: 28 residues. Trimming took 4 bases from V and 0 from J; bases not matched to a gene: 40.

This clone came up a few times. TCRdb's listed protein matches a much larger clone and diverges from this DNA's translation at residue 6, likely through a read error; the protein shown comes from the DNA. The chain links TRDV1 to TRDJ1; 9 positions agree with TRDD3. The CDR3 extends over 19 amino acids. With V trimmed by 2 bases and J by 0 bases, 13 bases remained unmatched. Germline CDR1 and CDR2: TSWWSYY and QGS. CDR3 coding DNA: TGTGCTCTTGGGGAAGAGGCGATACTGGGGGAGATATACACCGATAAACTCATCTTT. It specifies CALGEEAILGEIYTDKLIF.

CDR3 coding DNA: TGTGCCTGTGACGTACTGGGCGAAAGGTCACCCCGGCGGTGCGGTAAACTCATCTTT. Its translation: CACDVLGERSPRRCGKLIF. The chain couples TRDV2 to TRDJ1; weak D call: TRDD3 (6 bases). Trimming left V 3 bases short and J 7 bases short, with 32 bases between. Germline loops: CDR1 GEAIGNYY, CDR2 EKD. The CDR3 runs to 19 residues.

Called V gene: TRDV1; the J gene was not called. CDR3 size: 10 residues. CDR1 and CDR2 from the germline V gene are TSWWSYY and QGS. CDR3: CALGELTYTF. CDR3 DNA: TGTGCTCTTGGGGAACTCACATACACCTTT.

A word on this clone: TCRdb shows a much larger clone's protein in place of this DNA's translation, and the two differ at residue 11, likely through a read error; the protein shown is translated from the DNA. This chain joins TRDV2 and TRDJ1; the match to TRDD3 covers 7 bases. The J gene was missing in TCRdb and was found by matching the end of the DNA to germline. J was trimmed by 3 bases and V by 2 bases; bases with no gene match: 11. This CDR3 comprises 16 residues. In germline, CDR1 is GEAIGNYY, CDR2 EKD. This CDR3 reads CACDNLGEAHADKLIF. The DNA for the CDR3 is TGTGCCTGTGACAACTTGGGGGAAGCCCACGCCGATAAACTCATCTTT.

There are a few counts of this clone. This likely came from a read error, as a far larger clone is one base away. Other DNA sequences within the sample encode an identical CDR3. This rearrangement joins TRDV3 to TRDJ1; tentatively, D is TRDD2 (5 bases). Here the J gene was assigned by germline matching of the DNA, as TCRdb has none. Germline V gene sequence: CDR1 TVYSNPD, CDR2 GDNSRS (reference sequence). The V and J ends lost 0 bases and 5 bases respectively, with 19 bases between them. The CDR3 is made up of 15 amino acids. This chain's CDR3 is CAFSTAYSLTDKLIF. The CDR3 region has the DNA TGTGCCTTTAGTACCGCCTACTCCCTTACTGATAAACTCATCTTT. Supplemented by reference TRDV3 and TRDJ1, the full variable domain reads CDKVTQSSPDQTVASGSEVVLLCTYDTVYSNPDLFWYRIRPDYSFQFVFYGDNSRSEGADFTQGRFSVKHILTQKAFHLVISPVRTEDSATYYCAFSTAYSLTDKLIFGKGTRVTVEP.

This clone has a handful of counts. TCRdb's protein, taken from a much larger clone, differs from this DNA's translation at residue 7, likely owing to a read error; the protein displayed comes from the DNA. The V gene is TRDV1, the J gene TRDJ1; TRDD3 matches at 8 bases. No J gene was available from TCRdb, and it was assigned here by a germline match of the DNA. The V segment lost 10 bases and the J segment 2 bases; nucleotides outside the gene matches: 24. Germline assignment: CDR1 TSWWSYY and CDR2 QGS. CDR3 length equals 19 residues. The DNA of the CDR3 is TGTGCTCCCCCGCTGTACCGGGGGATAGGGCGAGGTTCTACCGATAAACTCATCTTT. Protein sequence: CAPPLYRGIGRGSTDKLIF.

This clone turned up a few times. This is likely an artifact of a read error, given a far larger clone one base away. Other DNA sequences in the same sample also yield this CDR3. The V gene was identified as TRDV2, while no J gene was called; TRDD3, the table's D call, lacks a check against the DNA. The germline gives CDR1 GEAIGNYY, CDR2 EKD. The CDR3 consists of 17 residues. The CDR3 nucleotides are TGTGCCTGTGACCCCACCGGGGGGAGGCCCTCCACCGATAAGCTCATCTTT. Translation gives CACDPTGGRPSTDKLIF.

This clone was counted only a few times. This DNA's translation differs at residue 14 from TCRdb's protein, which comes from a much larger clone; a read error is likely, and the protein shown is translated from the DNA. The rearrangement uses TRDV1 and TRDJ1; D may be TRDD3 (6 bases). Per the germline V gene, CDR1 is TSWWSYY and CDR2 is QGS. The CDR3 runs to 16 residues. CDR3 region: CALGEGGGQYTDKPIF. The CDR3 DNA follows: TGTGCTCTTGGGGAAGGGGGGGGACAATACACCGATAAACCCATCTTT.

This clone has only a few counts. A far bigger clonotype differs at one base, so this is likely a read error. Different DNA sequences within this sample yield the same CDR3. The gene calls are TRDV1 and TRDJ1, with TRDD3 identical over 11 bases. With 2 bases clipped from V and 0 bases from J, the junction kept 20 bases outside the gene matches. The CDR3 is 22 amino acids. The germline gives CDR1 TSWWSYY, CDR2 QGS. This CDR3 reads CALGEAPPPRGGYASYTDKLIF. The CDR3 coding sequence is TGTGCTCTTGGGGAAGCCCCCCCTCCTCGTGGGGGATACGCCTCATACACCGATAAACTCATCTTT.

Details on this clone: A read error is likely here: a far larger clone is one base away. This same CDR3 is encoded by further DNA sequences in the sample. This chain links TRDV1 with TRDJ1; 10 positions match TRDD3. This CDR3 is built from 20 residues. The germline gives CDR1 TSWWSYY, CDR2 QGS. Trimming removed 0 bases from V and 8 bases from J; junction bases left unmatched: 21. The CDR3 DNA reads TGTGCTCTTGGGGAACTAGTTCCGAAATGGGGGATACCATCGGTCGACAAACTCATCTTT. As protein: CALGELVPKWGIPSVDKLIF.

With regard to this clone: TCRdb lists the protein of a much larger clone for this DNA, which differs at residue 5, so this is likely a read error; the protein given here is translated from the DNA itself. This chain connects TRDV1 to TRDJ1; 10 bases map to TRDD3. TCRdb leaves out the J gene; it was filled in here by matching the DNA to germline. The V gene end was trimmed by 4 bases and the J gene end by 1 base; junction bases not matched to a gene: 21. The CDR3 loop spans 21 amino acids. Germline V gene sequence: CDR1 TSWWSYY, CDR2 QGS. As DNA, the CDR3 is TGTGCTCTTGGGGGACTTAGGGGCCGATGGCTGGGGGATATAGGCACCGATAAACTCATCTTT. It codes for CALGGLRGRWLGDIGTDKLIF.

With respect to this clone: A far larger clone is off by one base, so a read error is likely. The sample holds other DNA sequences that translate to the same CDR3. The CDR3 DNA reads TGTGCTCTAGGGGAACTTCCGGGGATAAAACTCATCTTT. Its protein product is CALGELPGIKLIF. The chain joins TRDV1 to TRDJ1; 7 nucleotides agree with TRDD3. Since TCRdb gives no J gene, matching the DNA to germline was used here to assign it. Per the germline V gene, CDR1 is TSWWSYY and CDR2 is QGS. The CDR3 has 13 amino acids.

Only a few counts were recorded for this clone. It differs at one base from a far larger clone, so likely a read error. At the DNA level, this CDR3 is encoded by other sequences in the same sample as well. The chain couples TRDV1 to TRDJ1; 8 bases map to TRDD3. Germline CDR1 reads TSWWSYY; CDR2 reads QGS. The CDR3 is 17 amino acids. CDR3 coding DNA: TGTGCTCTTAAGAAAGGTAGCTGGGGGAAGTACACCGATAAACTAATCTTT. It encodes CALKKGSWGKYTDKLIF.

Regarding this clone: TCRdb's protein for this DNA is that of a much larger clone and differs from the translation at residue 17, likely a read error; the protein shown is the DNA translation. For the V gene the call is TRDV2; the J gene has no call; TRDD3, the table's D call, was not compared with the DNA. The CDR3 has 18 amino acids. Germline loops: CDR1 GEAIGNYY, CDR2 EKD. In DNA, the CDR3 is TGTGCCTGTGACACATCTACGACCTGGGCCCCGTACACCGATAAACTCACCTTT. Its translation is CACDTSTTWAPYTDKLTF.